The 10 T cell receptor beta chains given below trace back to one sample, sequenced in a study of radiation and T cells in renal cell carcinoma. Repertoires were generated with immunoSEQ multiplex PCR, while TCRdb's copy carries only in-frame clones and drops some. The table includes about 59,000 clones, 60% to 85% detected once. As for time point: baseline pretreatment blood. Indicated treatment: 15 Gy SBRT to primary tumor, nephrectomy 4 weeks later. This specimen was blood, taken from a patient whose treatment included radiotherapy and nephrectomy. Receptors originate from a man aged 55 to 70 with renal cell carcinoma.

This clone was observed once. The chain recombines TRBV12-5 with TRBJ2-1; D gene ambiguous. Germline V gives CDR1 LGHNT, CDR2 FRNRAP. The CDR3 runs 13 residues. The V end lost 2 bases, the J end lost 5 bases, and 7 bases lay between the germline ends. The CDR3 region is CASGLWAHNEQFF. DNA for the CDR3: TGTGCTAGTGGTTTGTGGGCCCACAATGAGCAGTTCTTC.

The chain carries TRBV19 and TRBJ2-5; 9 nucleotides agree with TRBD2. CDR3 length equals 14 residues. Unmatched junction bases numbered 3, after V lost 5 bases and J lost 2 bases. Germline V gene data show CDR1 as LNHDA and CDR2 as SQIVND (reference sequence). In DNA, the CDR3 is TGTGCCAGTAGTGTTACTAGCGGGCAAGAGACCCAGTACTTC. Encoded protein: CASSVTSGQETQYF.

The chain recombines TRBV7-3 with TRBJ2-1; D may be TRBD1 (5 bases). CDR3 length equals 16 residues. CDR1 is SGHTA and CDR2 is FQGTGA in the germline V gene. Trimming removed 5 bases at V and 0 bases at J, with 14 bases between. The CDR3 is CASSPEVDSSYNEQFF. The CDR3 nucleotides read TGTGCCAGCAGCCCAGAGGTAGACAGCTCCTACAATGAGCAGTTCTTC.

As DNA, the CDR3 is TGTGCCTGGAGTCGGATCTCCCTGGGAAAACTGTTTTTT. Translating it yields CAWSRISLGKLFF. The chain is built from TRBV30 and TRBJ1-4; no clear D gene. V dropped 2 bases and J dropped 10 bases, with 14 bases sitting between them. In germline, CDR1 is GTSNPN, CDR2 SVGIG (reference sequence). The CDR3 sequence is 13 residues long.

This clone was picked up a small number of times. The chain employs TRBV19 and TRBJ1-1; D possibly corresponds to TRBD1 (6 bases). Germline V CDR1 and CDR2: LNHDA, SQIVND (reference sequence). CDR3 length equals 13 residues. V lost 7 bases and J lost 3, with 12 bases in between. The CDR3 here is CASNRGGYTEAFF. The CDR3 bases are TGTGCCAGTAATAGGGGGGGGTACACTGAAGCTTTCTTT.

CDR3 nucleotides: TGTGCCAGCAGCCGGGACTGGTCGGTCTCCTACAATGAGCAGTTCTTC. It is translated as CASSRDWSVSYNEQFF. V and J are TRBV7-2 and TRBJ2-1, with D possibly matching TRBD2 (6 bases). Trimming pared 5 bases from V and 0 bases from J, leaving 14 bases between. Germline lookup yields CDR1 SGHTA and CDR2 FQGNSA. The CDR3 covers 16 residues.

The chain couples TRBV5-4 to TRBJ2-5, with TRBD1 identical over 9 bases. The V gene's germline CDR1 is SGHNT and CDR2 YYREEE (reference sequence). Trimming at V came to 4 bases and at J to 5 bases, leaving 9 bases not matched to a gene. The CDR3 has 15 amino acids. CDR3 in DNA: TGTGCCAGCAGCCTGGTGGGACAGGGATTTGAGACCCAGTACTTC. Translating it yields CASSLVGQGFETQYF.

The rearrangement links TRBV5-1 to TRBJ1-1; 7 nucleotides match TRBD1. Germline CDR1 SGHRS, CDR2 YFSETQ. This CDR3 is 15 amino acids long. V lost 4 bases and J lost 0; bases outside the gene matches: 6. The CDR3 coding sequence is TGCGCCAGCAGCGGGGGGACAGTCATGAACACTGAAGCTTTCTTT. Encoded protein: CASSGGTVMNTEAFF.

V and J are TRBV9 and TRBJ2-2, with 10 bases aligning to TRBD2. The CDR3 is made up of 15 amino acids. V dropped 2 bases and J dropped 5; count of bases not matched to a gene: 3. Looked up from germline, CDR1 is SGDLS and CDR2 is YYNGEE. CDR3 protein: CASSVLAGETGELFF. The CDR3 DNA sequence: TGTGCCAGCAGCGTCCTAGCGGGAGAAACCGGGGAGCTGTTTTTT. The full variable domain, in which reference TRBV9 and TRBJ2-2 provide the parts outside the CDR3, is DSGVTQTPKHLITATGQRVTLRCSPRSGDLSVYWYQQSLDQGLQFLIQYYNGEERAKGNILERFSAQQFPDLHSELNLSSLELGDSALYFCASSVLAGETGELFFGEGSRLTVL.

This clone occurred once. The CDR3 coding sequence is TGCGCCAGCAGCCTGGGGCAGGCCGGGGCAGATACGCAGTATTTT. Translation: CASSLGQAGADTQYF. The chain combines TRBV5-1 with TRBJ2-3; D may correspond to TRBD1 or TRBD2 (5 bases each). The germline V gene encodes CDR1 SGHRS and CDR2 YFSETQ. V shed 4 bases and J shed 4 bases, with 16 bases lying between them. This CDR3 has 15 amino acids.